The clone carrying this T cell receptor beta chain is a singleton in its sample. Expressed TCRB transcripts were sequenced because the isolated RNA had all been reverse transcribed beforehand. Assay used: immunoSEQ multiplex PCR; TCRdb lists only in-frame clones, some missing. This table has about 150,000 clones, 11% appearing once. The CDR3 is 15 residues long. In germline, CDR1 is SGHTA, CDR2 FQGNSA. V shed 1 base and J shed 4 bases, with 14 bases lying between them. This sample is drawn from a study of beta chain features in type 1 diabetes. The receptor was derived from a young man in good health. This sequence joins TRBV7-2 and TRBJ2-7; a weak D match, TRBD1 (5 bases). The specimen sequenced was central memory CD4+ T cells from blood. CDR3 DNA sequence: TGTGCCAGCAGCTTAGACCCAGGGTTTATGTACGAGCAGTACTTC. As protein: CASSLDPGFMYEQYF.